This TCR beta chain was recovered during a study of Graves' ophthalmopathy and Graves' hyperthyroidism. Study-wide points: Appearing in blood as well were most expanded thyroid clonotypes above 0.001 frequency.

RNA transcripts served as template for amplifying TCR beta CDR3 sequences. HTBI-primed RT-PCR formed the first round, and a multiplex PCR formed the second. One entry per CDR3 protein, called by TCRdb with MiXCR from the multiplex PCR reads. The sample includes 300,000 to 400,000 distinct CDR3 sequences, about a sixth seen only once; the top ten take 2% to 3%. This clonotype appeared many times. Its matching antigen is unknown. V was shortened by 8 bases and J by 3 bases, with 13 bases between the two germline ends. Germline assignment: CDR1 SQVTM and CDR2 ANQGSEA. The CDR3 has 12 residues. Patients newly diagnosed with hyperthyroidism, under 2 months' duration, were aged 18 to 65, the study reports. A diagnosis was made from clinical symptoms together with serum thyroxine, TRAb, thyroid ultrasound and orbital computed tomography.

The clonotype comes from an adult woman with stable Graves' hyperthyroidism. The material sequenced was peripheral blood. V and J are TRBV29-1 and TRBJ2-5; D may be TRBD1 or TRBD2 (6 bases each). The CDR3 here is CSISRGEETQYF. CDR3 bases: TGCAGCATCTCAAGGGGGGAAGAGACCCAGTACTTC.